The 11 T cell receptor beta chains below were found in one sample sequenced in a study of blood T cell repertoires in COVID-19 (dated by TCRdb to 2020 to 2022). The library was made by the immunoSEQ multiplex PCR assay. TCRdb mirrors the immuneACCESS table, restricted to in-frame sequences. Some clones are absent from its copies; in checked studies, under half trace to an unresolved V gene, and the reason for the others is unknown. The sample table holds more than 200,000 clones, of which approximately 85% were seen once. In total, the top ten clones hold 0.65% to 0.8% of the sample. What was sequenced was peripheral blood. These TCRs come from a human donor in a cohort sampled during active COVID-19.

This rearrangement joins TRBV27 to TRBJ2-7, with 7 bases that match TRBD2. The germline CDR1 and CDR2 sequences are MNHEY and SMNVEV (reference sequence). The CDR3 covers 17 residues. V lost 2 bases and J lost 4; bases outside the gene matches: 14. The CDR3 coding sequence is TGTGCCAGCAGTTTAAACCGGGCATCCCTTAGCGGGTACGAGCAGTACTTC. This sequence encodes CASSLNRASLSGYEQYF.

This chain links TRBV13 with TRBJ1-1; 9 nucleotides line up with TRBD1. J lost 5 bases, V lost 4 bases, and 8 bases had no gene match. The germline V gene has CDR1 PRHDT and CDR2 FYEKMQ (reference sequence). The CDR3 extends over 15 amino acids. CDR3 amino acids: CASSSQGTGRTEAFF. In nucleotides, the CDR3 is TGTGCCAGCAGCTCCCAGGGGACAGGGAGGACTGAAGCTTTCTTT.

The V and J genes are TRBV7-9 and TRBJ2-1; TRBD1 aligns across 10 bases. Trimming took 5 bases from V and 9 from J; bases not matched to a gene: 19. The CDR3 is 18 amino acids. CDR1 is SEHNR and CDR2 is FQNEAQ in the germline V gene (reference sequence). The CDR3 is CASSKSRPGTGVRSEQFF. CDR3 DNA sequence: TGTGCCAGCAGCAAAAGTCGTCCCGGGACAGGGGTACGTAGTGAGCAGTTCTTC.

The chain couples TRBV30 to TRBJ2-5; D gene ambiguous. Germline V gene sequence: CDR1 GTSNPN, CDR2 SVGIG (reference sequence). With 2 bases removed from V and 0 bases from J, the gap between germline ends came to 4 bases. The CDR3 length is 12 residues. CDR3 coding DNA: TGTGCCTGGAGTACAAACCAAGAGACCCAGTACTTC. The encoded protein is CAWSTNQETQYF.

The chain employs TRBV5-6 and TRBJ2-7, with D maybe TRBD1 (5 bases). The CDR3 has 15 amino acids. With 3 bases removed from V and 0 bases from J, the gap between germline ends came to 13 bases. Germline CDR1 reads SGHDT; CDR2 reads YYEEEE. For the CDR3, the DNA is TGTGCCAGCAGCTCCTCCTACAGGAGCTCCTACGAGCAGTACTTC. This sequence encodes CASSSSYRSSYEQYF.

CDR3 region: CASSFSGVGSYEQYF. CDR3 bases: TGTGCCAGCAGCTTTTCAGGGGTGGGCTCCTACGAGCAGTACTTC. This rearrangement joins TRBV5-4 to TRBJ2-7; tentatively, D is TRBD1 (6 bases). CDR3 length equals 15 residues. The ends were cut back, 2 bases at V and 0 bases at J, with 12 bases in the middle. Per the germline V gene, CDR1 is SGHNT and CDR2 is YYREEE (reference sequence). The full variable domain, in which reference TRBV5-4 and TRBJ2-7 provide the parts outside the CDR3, is ETGVTQSPTHLIKTRGQQVTLRCSSQSGHNTVSWYQQALGQGPQFIFQYYREEENGRGNFPPRFSGLQFPNYSSELNVNALELDDSALYLCASSFSGVGSYEQYFGPGTRLTVT.

The J gene is TRBJ1-1, the V gene TRBV9, with 8 positions matching TRBD1. With V trimmed by 4 bases and J by 0 bases, 5 bases remained unmatched. Germline CDR1 SGDLS, CDR2 YYNGEE. The CDR3 loop spans 15 amino acids. Written as DNA, the CDR3 is TGTGCCAGCAGCCCCCGGACAGGGTTGAACACTGAAGCTTTCTTT. As protein: CASSPRTGLNTEAFF.

The rearrangement links TRBV7-2 to TRBJ1-2; tentatively, D is TRBD1 (5 bases). The CDR3 has 13 amino acids. Trimming pared 5 bases from V and 5 bases from J, leaving 12 bases between. CDR1 and CDR2 (germline): SGHTA, FQGNSA. Here the CDR3 reads CASSEAGMYGYTF. CDR3 nucleotide sequence: TGTGCCAGCAGCGAAGCAGGGATGTATGGCTACACCTTC. Looking up the rest from reference TRBV7-2 and TRBJ1-2 gives the full variable domain: GAGVSQSPSNKVTEKGKDVELRCDPISGHTALYWYRQSLGQGLEFLIYFQGNSAPDKSGLPSDRFSAERTGGSVSTLTIQRTQQEDSAVYLCASSEAGMYGYTFGSGTRLTVV.

This clone was seen just once. The chain recombines TRBV27 with TRBJ2-1; the D gene is possibly TRBD2 (5 bases). V shed 6 bases and J shed 0 bases, with 12 bases lying between them. The germline CDR1 and CDR2 sequences are MNHEY and SMNVEV (reference sequence). This CDR3 contains 15 residues. The CDR3, as DNA: TGTGCCAGCAGGGACCTAGCCAACTCCTACAATGAGCAGTTCTTC. Translation: CASRDLANSYNEQFF.

The chain has TRBV24-1 and TRBJ1-2; possibly TRBD1 for D (6 bases). Between the trimmed V and J ends, which lost 4 bases and 3 bases, there was a span of 11 bases. CDR3 size: 14 residues. Germline V gene lookup returns CDR1 KGHDR and CDR2 SFDVKD. The CDR3 sequence: CATSEHSGDYGYTF. The CDR3 DNA sequence: TGTGCCACCAGTGAGCACTCAGGGGACTATGGCTACACCTTC.

This clone is deemed medium-sized. This chain joins TRBV25-1 and TRBJ2-7; weak D call: TRBD1 (5 bases). There are 13 residues in the CDR3. Germline V gene lookup returns CDR1 MGHDK and CDR2 SYGVNS. Trimming pared 10 bases from V and 0 bases from J, leaving 13 bases between. The CDR3 DNA reads TGTGCCACAGGGCCACACGACTCCTACGAGCAGTACTTC. Protein: CATGPHDSYEQYF.